The subject of this entry is one TCR beta chain. Its antigen remains unknown. This record belongs to a study of CD8 T cells in ankylosing spondylitis. General study points: Clones tied to disease were said to be significantly enriched in matched ankylosing spondylitis synovial fluid. Seemingly characteristic of ankylosing spondylitis blood was a TCR beta motif consisting of roughly 8 highly homologous variants. In synovial fluid and blood from reactive arthritis, some motif variants were previously reported.

Libraries of TCR beta came from quantitative 5'-RACE with molecular barcodes. Using its own MiXCR run on the 5' RACE reads, TCRdb lists one record per CDR3 protein. This table has about 360,000 distinct CDR3 sequences, approximately 20% appearing once. CDR3 length equals 15 residues. Trimming cost V 1 base and J 1 base, with 10 bases left between them. The germline CDR1 and CDR2 sequences are MGHDK and SYGVNS. This chain joins TRBV25-1 and TRBJ2-5, with D perhaps matching TRBD2 (7 bases). The sequence derives from a male donor with ankylosing spondylitis or in good health (not recorded which). Sequencing was done on a sample of blood, either unsorted or a sorted T cell fraction (not recorded which). The CDR3 region is CASSEWGGGQETQYF. The CDR3 coding sequence is TGTGCCAGCAGTGAATGGGGAGGGGGCCAAGAGACCCAGTACTTC.